The text below deals with one T cell receptor beta chain. The diagnoses drew upon clinical symptoms, serum thyroxine and TRAb, thyroid ultrasound and orbital computed tomography. About 10 ml of fresh peripheral blood supplied the PBMCs. This record belongs to a study of T cells in Graves' hyperthyroidism and ophthalmopathy. TCR beta CDR3 regions were amplified from RNA transcripts. When the TCR CDR3 underwent first-round RT-PCR, the HTBI primer set was used. MiXCR, run by TCRdb on the multiplex PCR reads, gives a single entry per CDR3 protein. The sample carries more than 450,000 distinct CDR3 sequences, around 13% recorded once. This TCR derives from a woman aged 40-49 years with Graves' hyperthyroidism. The specimen was blood.

The CDR3 DNA reads as TGTGCCAGCAGTGACAACCTCTCGGGTTACGAGCAGTACTTC. Translated, it gives CASSDNLSGYEQYF. V is TRBV25-1 and J is TRBJ2-7, with D unresolved. With 3 bases removed from V and 4 bases from J, the gap between germline ends came to 13 bases. The CDR3 spans 14 residues. Germline CDR1 and CDR2: MGHDK and SYGVNS.